Listed here are 8 T cell receptor beta chains from one sample, sequenced in a study of TIL therapy for anti-PD-1-resistant metastatic lung cancer. Stated time point: pre-treatment sample, taken before nivolumab and TIL therapy. The libraries were made with immunoSEQ v3. Profiling relied on immunoSEQ multiplex PCR, and the TCRdb table lists in-frame clones only, not all of them. The table records more than 12,000 clones, roughly 88% of them present only once. The sample was blood, taken at baseline. The receptors originated from a person between 25 and 80 years old with non-small cell lung cancer.

This chain uses TRBV5-6 with TRBJ2-5, with D perhaps matching TRBD1 (5 bases). The CDR3 length is 14 residues. Trimming cost V 5 bases and J 5 bases, with 16 bases left between them. Per germline, CDR1 SGHDT and CDR2 YYEEEE. The CDR3 sequence: CASRNRQGSETQYF. Written as DNA, the CDR3 is TGTGCCAGCAGAAACCGTCAGGGTTCGGAGACCCAGTACTTC.

CDR3 in DNA: TGTGCCAGCAGCTTAGCGGGGGCCTACGAGCAGTACGTC. Amino acids: CASSLAGAYEQYV. The genes are TRBV7-2 and TRBJ2-7, with D perhaps matching TRBD1 or TRBD2 (5 bases each). The germline gives CDR1 SGHTA, CDR2 FQGNSA. Trimming stripped 0 bases from V and 2 bases from J, with 5 bases between. This CDR3 has 13 residues.

V is TRBV27 and J is TRBJ1-1, with D possibly being TRBD1 (5 bases). The CDR3 contains 15 residues. CDR1 and CDR2 (germline): MNHEY, SMNVEV (reference sequence). Deletions cut 5 bases from V and 3 bases from J, with 16 bases between. In nucleotides, the CDR3 is TGTGCCAGCAGTACCTTCGACAGCGGTCACACTGAAGCTTTCTTT. Amino acid sequence: CASSTFDSGHTEAFF.

The chain carries TRBV11-3 and TRBJ2-3, with 13 bases identical to TRBD2. CDR3 length equals 19 residues. The ends lost 3 bases at V and 4 bases at J; junction bases unmatched: 13. Looked up from germline, CDR1 is SGHNT and CDR2 is YENEEA. The CDR3 coding sequence is TGTGCCAGCAGCTTCCAACTAGCGGGAGGGCCAAAAGGTGCAGATACGCAGTATTTT. Its protein is CASSFQLAGGPKGADTQYF.

The table lists this clone with a few counts. The chain combines TRBV7-8 with TRBJ2-2; D might be TRBD1 or TRBD2, each matching 6 bases. The CDR3 totals 14 residues. V dropped 1 base and J dropped 8 bases, with 11 bases sitting between them. Germline V gene data show CDR1 as SGHVS and CDR2 as FQNEAQ. The CDR3 region is CASSLVGGGGELFF. The CDR3 bases are TGTGCCAGCAGCTTAGTAGGGGGAGGTGGGGAGCTGTTTTTT.

The rearrangement joins TRBV7-3 to TRBJ2-6; possible D gene TRBD2, 6 bases. Trimming shortened V by 5 bases and J by 0 bases, and 14 bases separated the two germline ends. Germline CDR1 and CDR2: SGHTA and FQGTGA. The CDR3 is 17 amino acids. CDR3: CASSGPGSGSGANVLTF. The CDR3 DNA sequence: TGTGCCAGCAGCGGCCCCGGGAGCGGCTCTGGGGCCAACGTCCTGACTTTC.

The chain is built from TRBV12-5 and TRBJ2-7; D remains ambiguous. The V and J ends lost 4 bases and 5 bases respectively, with 9 bases between them. The CDR3 is 12 residues long. Germline CDR1 is LGHNT and CDR2 is FRNRAP. The CDR3: CASGYTGDEQYF. CDR3 bases: TGTGCTAGTGGTTATACCGGCGACGAGCAGTACTTC.

The chain links TRBV7-9 to TRBJ1-3, with 11 bases aligning to TRBD1. Per germline, CDR1 SEHNR and CDR2 FQNEAQ (reference sequence). Losses at the gene ends were 5 bases for V and 1 base for J; bases not matched to a gene: 4. CDR3 length: 16 amino acids. Here the CDR3 reads CASSPGTGGSGNTIYF. In nucleotides, the CDR3 is TGTGCCAGCAGCCCTGGGACAGGGGGTTCTGGAAACACCATATATTTT. The whole variable domain, filled in from reference TRBV7-9 and TRBJ1-3, reads DTGVSQNPRHKITKRGQNVTFRCDPISEHNRLYWYRQTLGQGPEFLTYFQNEAQLEKSRLLSDRFSAERPKGSFSTLEIQRTEQGDSAMYLCASSPGTGGSGNTIYFGEGSWLTVV.